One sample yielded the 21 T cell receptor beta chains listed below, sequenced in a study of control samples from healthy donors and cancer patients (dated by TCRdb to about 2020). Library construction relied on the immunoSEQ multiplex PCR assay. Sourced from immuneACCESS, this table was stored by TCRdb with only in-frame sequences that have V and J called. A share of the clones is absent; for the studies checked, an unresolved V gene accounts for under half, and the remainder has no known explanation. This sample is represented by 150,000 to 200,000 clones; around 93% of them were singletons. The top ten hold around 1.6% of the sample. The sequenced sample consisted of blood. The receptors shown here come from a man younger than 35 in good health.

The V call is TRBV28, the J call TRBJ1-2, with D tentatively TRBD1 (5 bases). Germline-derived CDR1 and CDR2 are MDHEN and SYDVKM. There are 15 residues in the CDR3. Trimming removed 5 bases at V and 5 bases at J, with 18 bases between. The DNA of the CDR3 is TGTGCCAGCAGTCAGACCGGGACCCAATCATATGGCTACACCTTC. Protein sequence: CASSQTGTQSYGYTF.

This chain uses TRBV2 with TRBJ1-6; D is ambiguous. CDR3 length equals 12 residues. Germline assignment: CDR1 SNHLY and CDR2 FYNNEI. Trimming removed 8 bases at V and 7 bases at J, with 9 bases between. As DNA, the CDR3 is TGTGCCAGCCTCGACGCGAATTCACCCCTCCACTTT. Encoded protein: CASLDANSPLHF.

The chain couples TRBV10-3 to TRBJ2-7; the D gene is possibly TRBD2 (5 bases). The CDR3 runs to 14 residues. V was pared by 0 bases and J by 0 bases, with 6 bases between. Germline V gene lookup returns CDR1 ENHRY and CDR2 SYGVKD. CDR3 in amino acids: CAISESLASYEQYF. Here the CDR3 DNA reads TGTGCCATCAGTGAGTCGCTAGCCTCCTACGAGCAGTACTTC.

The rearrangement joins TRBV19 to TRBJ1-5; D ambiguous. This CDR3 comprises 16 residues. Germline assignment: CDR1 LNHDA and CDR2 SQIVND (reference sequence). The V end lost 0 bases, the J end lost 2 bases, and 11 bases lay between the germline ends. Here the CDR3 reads CASSIDGVGGNQPQHF. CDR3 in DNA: TGTGCCAGTAGTATAGACGGGGTTGGCGGCAATCAGCCCCAGCATTTT.

The CDR3 bases are TGTGCCAGCAGTGCTACTAGCTACGCAGATACGCAGTATTTT. Encoded protein: CASSATSYADTQYF. V usage is TRBV6-6 and J usage is TRBJ2-3, with D perhaps matching TRBD2 (6 bases). This CDR3 has 14 residues. The germline V gene encodes CDR1 MNHNY and CDR2 SVGAGI (reference sequence). V was clipped by 5 bases and J by 4 bases, with 13 bases between them.

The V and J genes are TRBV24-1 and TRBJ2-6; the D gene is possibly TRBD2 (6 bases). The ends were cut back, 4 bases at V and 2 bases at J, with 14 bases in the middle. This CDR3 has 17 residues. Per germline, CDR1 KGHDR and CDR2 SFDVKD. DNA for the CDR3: TGTGCCACCAGTGACTCTCAGGCGGGGACTGGGGCCAACGTCCTGACTTTC. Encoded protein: CATSDSQAGTGANVLTF.

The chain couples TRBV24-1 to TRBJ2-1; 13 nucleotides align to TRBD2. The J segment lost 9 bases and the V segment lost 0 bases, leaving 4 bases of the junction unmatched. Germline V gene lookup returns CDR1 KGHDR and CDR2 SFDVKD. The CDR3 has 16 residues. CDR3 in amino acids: CATSDLGTSGESEQFF. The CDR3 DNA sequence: TGTGCCACCAGTGATTTGGGGACTAGCGGGGAATCTGAGCAGTTCTTC.

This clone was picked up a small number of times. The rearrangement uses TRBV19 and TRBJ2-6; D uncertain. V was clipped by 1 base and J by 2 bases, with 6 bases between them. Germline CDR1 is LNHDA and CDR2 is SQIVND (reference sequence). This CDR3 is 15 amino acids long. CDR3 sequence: CASSIGYAGANVLTF. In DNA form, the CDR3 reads TGTGCCAGTAGTATAGGCTACGCTGGGGCCAACGTCCTGACTTTC.

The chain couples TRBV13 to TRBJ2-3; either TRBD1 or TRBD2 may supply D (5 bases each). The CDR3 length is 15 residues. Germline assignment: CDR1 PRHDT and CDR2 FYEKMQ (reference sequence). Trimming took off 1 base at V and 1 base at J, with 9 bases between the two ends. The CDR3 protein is CASSLDGAGTDTQYF. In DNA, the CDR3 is TGTGCCAGCAGCTTAGACGGGGCGGGCACAGATACGCAGTATTTT.

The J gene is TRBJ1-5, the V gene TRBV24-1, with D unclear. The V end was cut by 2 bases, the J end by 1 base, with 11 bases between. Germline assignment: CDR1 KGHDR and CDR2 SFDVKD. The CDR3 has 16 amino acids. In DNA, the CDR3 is TGTGCCACCAGTGATTCGGGCCAGCGGAGCAATCAGCCCCAGCATTTT. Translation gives CATSDSGQRSNQPQHF.

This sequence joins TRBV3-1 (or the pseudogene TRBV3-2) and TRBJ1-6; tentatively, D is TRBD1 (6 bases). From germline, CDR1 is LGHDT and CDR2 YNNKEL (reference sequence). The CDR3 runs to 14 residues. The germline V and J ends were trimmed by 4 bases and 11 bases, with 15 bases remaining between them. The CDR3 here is CASSLFEEGAPLHF. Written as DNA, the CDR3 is TGTGCCAGCAGCCTATTTGAGGAGGGGGCACCCCTCCACTTT.

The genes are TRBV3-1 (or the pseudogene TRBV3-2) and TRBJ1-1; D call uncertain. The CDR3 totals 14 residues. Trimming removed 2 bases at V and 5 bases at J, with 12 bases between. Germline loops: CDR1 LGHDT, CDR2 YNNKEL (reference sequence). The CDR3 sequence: CASSQQTGGTEAFF. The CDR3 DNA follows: TGTGCCAGCAGCCAACAGACGGGCGGTACTGAAGCTTTCTTT.

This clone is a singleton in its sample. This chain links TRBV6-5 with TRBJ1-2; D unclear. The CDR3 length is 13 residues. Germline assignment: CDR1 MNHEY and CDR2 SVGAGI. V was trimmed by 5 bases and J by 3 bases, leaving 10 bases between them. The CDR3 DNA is TGTGCCAGCAGTCCCACAGAATACTATGGCTACACCTTC. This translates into CASSPTEYYGYTF.

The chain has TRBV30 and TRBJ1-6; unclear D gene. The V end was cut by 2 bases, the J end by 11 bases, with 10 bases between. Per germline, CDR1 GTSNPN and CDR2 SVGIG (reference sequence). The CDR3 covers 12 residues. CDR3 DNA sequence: TGTGCCTGGAGTCCCGAAAGACCACCCCTCCACTTT. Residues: CAWSPERPPLHF.

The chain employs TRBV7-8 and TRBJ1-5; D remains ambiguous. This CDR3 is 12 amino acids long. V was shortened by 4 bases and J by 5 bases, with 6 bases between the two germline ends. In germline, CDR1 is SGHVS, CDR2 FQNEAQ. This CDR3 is CASSSTDQPQHF. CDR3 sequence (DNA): TGTGCCAGCAGCTCAACCGATCAGCCCCAGCATTTT.

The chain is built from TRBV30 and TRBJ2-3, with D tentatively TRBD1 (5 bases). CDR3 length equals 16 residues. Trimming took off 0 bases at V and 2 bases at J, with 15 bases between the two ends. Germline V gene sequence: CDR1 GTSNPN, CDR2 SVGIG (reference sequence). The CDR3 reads CAWSVPDRRFTDTQYF. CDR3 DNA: TGTGCCTGGAGTGTACCCGACAGACGCTTCACAGATACGCAGTATTTT.

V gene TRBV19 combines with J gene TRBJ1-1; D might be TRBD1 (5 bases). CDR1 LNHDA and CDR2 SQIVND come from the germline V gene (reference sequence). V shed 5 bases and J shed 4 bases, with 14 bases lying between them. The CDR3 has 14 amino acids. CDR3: CASSSGLMGTEAFF. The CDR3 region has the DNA TGTGCCAGTAGTTCAGGGTTGATGGGCACTGAAGCTTTCTTT.

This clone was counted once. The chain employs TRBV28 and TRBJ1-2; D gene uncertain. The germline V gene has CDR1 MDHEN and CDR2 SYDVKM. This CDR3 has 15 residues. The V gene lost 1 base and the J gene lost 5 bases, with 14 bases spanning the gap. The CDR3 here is CASSLSLGMGYGYTF. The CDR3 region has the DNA TGTGCCAGCAGTTTATCTCTGGGTATGGGTTATGGCTACACCTTC.

The CDR3 DNA follows: TGTGCCAGCAGCCAGAGAGGCTACCTCGAGCAGTACTTC. It is translated as CASSQRGYLEQYF. The chain links TRBV3-1 (or the pseudogene TRBV3-2) to TRBJ2-7; D is unclear. The ends were cut back, 3 bases at V and 6 bases at J, with 12 bases in the middle. Germline V gives CDR1 LGHDT, CDR2 YNNKEL (reference sequence). This CDR3 region has 13 residues.

The CDR3 DNA reads as TGTGCCACCAGGGAGACATCCACTGGTGAAGCTTTCTTT. Translated: CATRETSTGEAFF. The chain links TRBV24-1 to TRBJ1-1; D is uncertain. The CDR3 consists of 13 residues. V lost 7 bases and J lost 7, with 15 bases in between. Germline assignment: CDR1 KGHDR and CDR2 SFDVKD.

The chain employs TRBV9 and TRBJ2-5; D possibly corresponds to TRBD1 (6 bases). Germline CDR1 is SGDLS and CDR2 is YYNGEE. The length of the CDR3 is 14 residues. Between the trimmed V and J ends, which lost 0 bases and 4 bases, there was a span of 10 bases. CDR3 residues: CASSVAGVRETQYF. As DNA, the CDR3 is TGTGCCAGCAGCGTAGCAGGGGTGAGAGAGACCCAGTACTTC.